The 20 T cell receptor beta chains below come from one sample, sequenced in a study of shared clonotypes between healthy human individuals. CD45RO-negative, CCR7-selected cells formed the naive CD8 fraction, which excluded terminally differentiated effector memory CD45RA+ cells. The repertoire was sequenced with immunoSEQ multiplex PCR; TCRdb's copy has only in-frame clones and lacks some. The sample includes roughly 600,000 clones, 95% to 98% seen only once; the top ten take 0.3%. Source material: naive CD8+ T cells sorted from blood. The receptors shown here come from a man aged 30-40 years in good health.

The rearrangement links TRBV28 to TRBJ2-3, with D tentatively TRBD2 (6 bases). V lost 5 bases and J 1 base, leaving 19 bases between the germline ends. This CDR3 contains 17 residues. Per germline, CDR1 MDHEN and CDR2 SYDVKM. The CDR3: CASSTPWRVQRTDTQYF. The CDR3 DNA is TGTGCCAGCAGTACGCCATGGAGGGTTCAGCGCACAGATACGCAGTATTTT.

Note on this clone: The sample holds other DNA sequences that translate to the same CDR3. The chain combines TRBV28 with TRBJ1-1; D is ambiguous. This CDR3 contains 11 residues. The V gene lost 3 bases and the J gene lost 5 bases, with 4 bases spanning the gap. Germline V lookup: CDR1 MDHEN, CDR2 SYDVKM. CDR3 region: CASSFGTEAFF. The CDR3, as DNA: TGTGCCAGCAGTTTCGGAACTGAAGCTTTCTTT.

This clone appeared a single time. The V and J genes are TRBV7-3 and TRBJ2-1; tentative D call: TRBD2 (5 bases). Looked up from germline, CDR1 is SGHTA and CDR2 is FQGTGA. The CDR3 totals 14 residues. The V end was cut by 3 bases, the J end by 8 bases, with 14 bases between. CDR3 nucleotides: TGTGCCAGCAGCTTGTCGGGATTTATGGATGAGCAGTTCTTC. This sequence encodes CASSLSGFMDEQFF.

The chain has TRBV19 and TRBJ1-1; D call uncertain. The CDR3 runs to 13 residues. Germline CDR1 reads LNHDA; CDR2 reads SQIVND (reference sequence). Between the trimmed V and J ends, which lost 3 bases and 3 bases, there was a span of 8 bases. This chain's CDR3 is CASSIGWHTEAFF. Here the CDR3 DNA reads TGTGCCAGTAGTATTGGGTGGCACACTGAAGCTTTCTTT.

The chain uses TRBV7-9 and TRBJ2-7; D might be TRBD2 (5 bases). The V end lost 0 bases, the J end lost 5 bases, and 14 bases lay between the germline ends. From germline, CDR1 is SEHNR and CDR2 FQNEAQ (reference sequence). This CDR3 is 15 amino acids long. The DNA of the CDR3 is TGTGCCAGCAGCTTAGCCTTTTCTGAGGGCCACGAGCAGTACTTC. Protein: CASSLAFSEGHEQYF.

This clone was picked up one time. V is TRBV29-1 and J is TRBJ2-7; the match to TRBD1 covers 7 bases. The V and J ends lost 4 bases and 1 base, in that order; junction bases with no gene match: 10. The CDR3 length is 15 residues. Germline values: CDR1 SQVTM, CDR2 ANQGSEA. The chain's CDR3 is CSVVLSGQESYEQYF. For the CDR3, the DNA is TGCAGCGTTGTCTTGTCAGGACAGGAATCCTACGAGCAGTACTTC.

This chain links TRBV2 with TRBJ1-2; a weak D match, TRBD1 (5 bases). Germline V CDR1 and CDR2: SNHLY, FYNNEI. Trimming cost V 10 bases and J 4 bases, with 16 bases left between them. The CDR3 length is 13 residues. CDR3 nucleotide sequence: TGTGCCACCTGGGGGGGGAGCGGCTATGGCTACACCTTC. Its protein product is CATWGGSGYGYTF.

V and J are TRBV29-1 and TRBJ2-1; 15 bases fit TRBD2. This CDR3 has 18 residues. J lost 2 bases, V lost 5 bases, and 10 bases had no gene match. Germline loops: CDR1 SQVTM, CDR2 ANQGSEA. The CDR3 loop reads CSVTGLAGGHGTYNEQFF. For the CDR3, the DNA is TGCAGCGTTACCGGACTAGCGGGAGGGCATGGTACCTACAATGAGCAGTTCTTC.

The V gene is TRBV6-1, the J gene TRBJ1-5; 9 bases align to TRBD1. CDR1 is MNHNS, CDR2 SASEGT, per germline. The CDR3 length is 17 residues. Unmatched junction bases numbered 7, after V lost 4 bases and J lost 0 bases. DNA of the CDR3: TGTGCCAGCAGTGCTTGGACAGGGGAGTATAGCAATCAGCCCCAGCATTTT. This gives the protein CASSAWTGEYSNQPQHF.

The chain is built from TRBV5-1 and TRBJ1-2; D gene ambiguous. This CDR3 region has 15 residues. With 4 bases removed from V and 4 bases from J, the gap between germline ends came to 17 bases. Per the germline V gene, CDR1 is SGHRS and CDR2 is YFSETQ. The CDR3 coding sequence is TGCGCCAGCAGCGTCTGGCAGGCCGACCCCTATGGCTACACCTTC. Amino acids: CASSVWQADPYGYTF.

This chain connects TRBV7-8 to TRBJ1-1; D not certain. Trimming left V 1 base short and J 5 bases short, with 17 bases between. This CDR3 has 16 residues. The germline gives CDR1 SGHVS, CDR2 FQNEAQ. Here the CDR3 reads CASSLEYYQAGTEAFF. In nucleotides, the CDR3 is TGTGCCAGCAGCTTAGAGTATTACCAGGCAGGAACTGAAGCTTTCTTT.

The chain employs TRBV27 and TRBJ2-7; D unclear. Trimming left V 4 bases short and J 3 bases short, with 16 bases between. This CDR3 has 15 amino acids. Germline assignment: CDR1 MNHEY and CDR2 SMNVEV (reference sequence). In DNA form, the CDR3 reads TGTGCCAGCAGTTCCCGTTTGGGCCAGAACTACGAGCAGTACTTC. Protein: CASSSRLGQNYEQYF.

The V gene is TRBV11-3, the J gene TRBJ2-1; D could derive from TRBD1 or TRBD2 (5 bases each). Per the germline V gene, CDR1 is SGHNT and CDR2 is YENEEA. This CDR3 has 16 residues. V lost 4 bases and J lost 4, with 17 bases in between. The CDR3: CASSSLRDGGYNEQFF. The CDR3 region has the DNA TGTGCCAGCAGCTCTCTTAGGGACGGCGGGTACAATGAGCAGTTCTTC.

This clone was found once. The chain is built from TRBV30 and TRBJ1-1, with D uncertain. Germline CDR1 reads GTSNPN; CDR2 reads SVGIG (reference sequence). This CDR3 region has 12 residues. Deletions cut 0 bases from V and 7 bases from J, with 9 bases between. This CDR3 reads CAWSVLGDEAFF. The CDR3 nucleotides read TGTGCCTGGAGTGTACTCGGGGATGAAGCTTTCTTT.

The rearrangement links TRBV4-1 to TRBJ2-3; tentative D call: TRBD1 (5 bases). This CDR3 is 16 amino acids long. V lost 0 bases and J 4 bases, leaving 14 bases between the germline ends. Germline CDR1 and CDR2: MGHRA and YSYEKL. The CDR3 region has the DNA TGCGCCAGCAGCCAAGAATCCAGGGTCCTGGCAGATACGCAGTATTTT. Its translation is CASSQESRVLADTQYF.

The table lists this clone with a count of one. This chain connects TRBV18 to TRBJ2-2, with TRBD1 matching over 9 bases. Germline loops: CDR1 KGHSH, CDR2 LQKENI. V lost 6 bases to trimming and J lost 5 bases; unmatched junction nucleotides: 10. This CDR3 is 16 amino acids long. CDR3: CASSPSGTGKTGELFF. The CDR3, as DNA: TGTGCCAGCTCCCCGTCCGGGACAGGGAAGACCGGGGAGCTGTTTTTT.

This clone was seen just once. V gene TRBV28 combines with J gene TRBJ1-2; no definite D call. Trimming took 6 bases from V and 2 from J, leaving 7 bases between them. The CDR3 totals 12 residues. CDR1 and CDR2 (germline): MDHEN, SYDVKM. The CDR3 here is CASRGRNYGYTF. The CDR3 DNA reads TGTGCCAGCAGGGGCAGAAACTATGGCTACACCTTC.

The chain combines TRBV9 with TRBJ2-7; D gene unclear. CDR3 length: 16 residues. Looked up from germline, CDR1 is SGDLS and CDR2 is YYNGEE. Trimming left V 4 bases short and J 6 bases short, with 23 bases between. The CDR3 coding sequence is TGTGCCAGCAGCTCCCCGGGTGGAGTACGTGAAAGCGAGCAGTACTTC. This encodes CASSSPGGVRESEQYF. The variable domain in full, with the rest retrieved from reference TRBV9 and TRBJ2-7, is DSGVTQTPKHLITATGQRVTLRCSPRSGDLSVYWYQQSLDQGLQFLIQYYNGEERAKGNILERFSAQQFPDLHSELNLSSLELGDSALYFCASSSPGGVRESEQYFGPGTRLTVT.

The chain combines TRBV29-1 with TRBJ2-7; D unclear. This CDR3 has 11 residues. CDR1 is SQVTM, CDR2 ANQGSEA, per germline. Trimming left V 4 bases short and J 6 bases short, with 10 bases between. CDR3 bases: TGCAGCGTTGGCCTTCGTTCCGAGCAGTACTTC. Protein product: CSVGLRSEQYF.

Notes on this clone: Sequence at one end of the junction differs from germline and may be a read error. The V and J genes are TRBV18 and TRBJ2-2; tentative D call: TRBD1 (5 bases). The germline V gene has CDR1 KGHSH and CDR2 LQKENI. CDR3 size: 17 residues. In DNA, the CDR3 is TGTGCCAACTCACCACCGGCAGGACATCCCCACACCGGGGAGCTGTTTTTT. Translating gives CANSPPAGHPHTGELFF.